Sequencing of this T cell receptor (beta chain) was carried out in a study of T cells in localized non-small cell lung cancer. The repertoire was sequenced with immunoSEQ multiplex PCR; TCRdb's copy has only in-frame clones and lacks some. The repertoire includes approximately 1,500 clones, roughly a fifth of them detected once, and approximately 12% sits in the top ten. Specimen: lung tumor tissue, collected before any cancer treatment. This receptor was taken from a male donor aged 60 or over with stage I lung adenocarcinoma.

The CDR3 DNA follows: TGTGCCAGTAGTATATCGGGGGGAAATGGCTACGAGCAGTACTTC. Its protein product is CASSISGGNGYEQYF. The rearrangement joins TRBV19 to TRBJ2-7; 7 bases are shared with TRBD2. This CDR3 contains 15 residues. With 2 bases clipped from V and 3 bases from J, the junction kept 7 bases outside the gene matches. Germline assignment: CDR1 LNHDA and CDR2 SQIVND (reference sequence).